The rows below give T cell receptor beta chains drawn from one sample of a study of shared clonotypes between healthy human individuals. Profiled with immunoSEQ multiplex PCR; TCRdb holds only in-frame clones, not every one. The sample lists a few million clones; more than 90% were seen once. Sequenced input: naive CD4+ T cells sorted from blood. These receptors all come from a young man in good health. The CDR3 runs from the conserved cysteine through the conserved F or W. A D gene is named only where the DNA matches it firmly. The size field is filled for only some rows; it gives once, few, many or a size class.

TGTGCCAGCAGTCGACAGGGGGTCGGCGCCACTGAAGCTTTCTTT	CASSRQGVGATEAFF	TRBD1	-	TRBV28	TRBJ1-1
TGCGCCAGCAGCCAAGGGGTATCGGGAGTTGGGAACACTGAAGCTTTCTTT	CASSQGVSGVGNTEAFF	-	-	TRBV4-1	TRBJ1-1
TGTGCCAGCAGCTTGGGACTAGCGGGGTTGAACACCGGGGAGCTGTTTTTT	CASSLGLAGLNTGELFF	TRBD2	-	TRBV7-9	TRBJ2-2
TGTGCCAGTTCACAGGGGGGTAATTCACCCCTCCACTTT	CASSQGGNSPLHF	TRBD1	-	TRBV9	TRBJ1-6
TGTGCCAGCACCCCTGGGGGGCTTGAAAAACTGTTTTTT	CASTPGGLEKLFF	-	once	TRBV28	TRBJ1-4
TGTGCCAGCATCAAATCCTGGACAGGGGAAGAGACCCAGTACTTC	CASIKSWTGEETQYF	TRBD1	-	TRBV5-6	TRBJ2-5
TGTGCCAGCAGCCCCGGTCTCAACTATGGCTACACCTTC	CASSPGLNYGYTF	-	-	TRBV11-1	TRBJ1-2
TGTGCCAGCAGTTCTTTAGGAGGGGCGCAGTACTTC	CASSSLGGAQYF	-	-	TRBV6-5	TRBJ2-7
TGTGCCAGTAGGAAGGGGGGCGCCGGCTATGGCTACACCTTC	CASRKGGAGYGYTF	-	-	TRBV19	TRBJ1-2
TGTGCCATCAGTGAGCAGGGTTTGGCTGAAGCTTTCTTT	CAISEQGLAEAFF	-	-	TRBV10-3	TRBJ1-1
TGTGCCATCACTCTGGGCACAGACCCCATGGGCTACACCTTC	CAITLGTDPMGYTF	-	-	TRBV10-3	TRBJ1-2
TGTGCCAGCAGCCGTTCCGGGGGTTACAATGAGCAGTTCTTC	CASSRSGGYNEQFF	-	-	TRBV6-5	TRBJ2-1
TGTGCCAGCAGTTTGGTACAGGGGGCGGCCTCTGGGGCCAACGTCCTGACTTTC	CASSLVQGAASGANVLTF	TRBD1	once	TRBV28	TRBJ2-6
TGCGCCAGCAGCTTCGACGGGGGCGCTGGAAACACCATATATTTT	CASSFDGGAGNTIYF	-	-	TRBV5-1	TRBJ1-3
TGCGCCAGCAGCTTGAGGGGTAACTATGGCTACACCTTC	CASSLRGNYGYTF	-	-	TRBV5-1	TRBJ1-2
TGCGCCAGCAGCTTGGCCGGGGCCGTAGGGAACACTGAAGCTTTCTTT	CASSLAGAVGNTEAFF	-	once	TRBV5-1	TRBJ1-1
TGTGCCAGCAGTGAAGGGGACGGGGGACCTTATGGCTACACCTTC	CASSEGDGGPYGYTF	-	-	TRBV6-1	TRBJ1-2
TGTGCCAGCAGTAGAGGTGGGAACACCTATGGCTACACCTTC	CASSRGGNTYGYTF	-	-	TRBV2	TRBJ1-2
TGTGCCTGGAGCTCACCCAATCAGCCCCAGCATTTT	CAWSSPNQPQHF	-	few	TRBV30	TRBJ1-5
TGCAGCGTTGAAGTACCCGGGGGGGAGTCGTCCTACGAGCAGTACTTC	CSVEVPGGESSYEQYF	TRBD2	-	TRBV29-1	TRBJ2-7
TGTGCCAGCAGTTTATCGGCGAAGGGGTCGGGGGAGCAGTACTTC	CASSLSAKGSGEQYF	-	-	TRBV28	TRBJ2-7
TGTGCCAGCAGTGCCCAAAGGACCCTCGGGCAGTTCTTC	CASSAQRTLGQFF	-	-	TRBV28	TRBJ2-1
TGCAGCGTAACCGCCGCAATTACCGGGGAGCTGTTTTTT	CSVTAAITGELFF	-	once	TRBV29-1	TRBJ2-2
TGTGCCTGGAGTGTCAGGACCTCTTGGACTGAAGCTTTCTTT	CAWSVRTSWTEAFF	-	-	TRBV30	TRBJ1-1
TGTGCCAGCAGTGAATCTCTAGCGGGAGTTCAGCAGTTCTTC	CASSESLAGVQQFF	TRBD2	-	TRBV2	TRBJ2-1
TGTGCCAGCAGTGCCGCAGGGGTGAACACCGGGGAGCTGTTTTTT	CASSAAGVNTGELFF	-	-	TRBV25-1	TRBJ2-2
TGTGCCAGCAGTTTAGTCGGCAGGGGGTACGACTATGGCTACACCTTC	CASSLVGRGYDYGYTF	TRBD1	-	TRBV28	TRBJ1-2
TGTGCCAGCAGTATTCGAGTGCAAGAGACCCAGTACTTC	CASSIRVQETQYF	-	-	TRBV28	TRBJ2-5
TGCGCCAGCAGCCAAGTGGGAGGTGGCGGGAGCGGCAATGAGCAGTTCTTC	CASSQVGGGGSGNEQFF	TRBD2	once	TRBV4-1	TRBJ2-1
TGTGCCAGCAGTGGGACAGGGGGAGTGCACGAGCAGTACTTC	CASSGTGGVHEQYF	TRBD1	-	TRBV27	TRBJ2-7
TGTGCCAGCAGCTTAGACTCTTTTGCCTACAATGAGCAGTTCTTC	CASSLDSFAYNEQFF	-	-	TRBV7-8	TRBJ2-1
TGTGCCTCTTTCGAACTAGCGGGAGACGAGCAGTACTTC	CASFELAGDEQYF	TRBD2	-	TRBV6-6	TRBJ2-7
TGTGCCAGCAGTTACTCTTCAGGGGGCGGAAACACCATATATTTT	CASSYSSGGGNTIYF	TRBD1	-	TRBV6-5	TRBJ1-3
TGTGCCAGCAGCGGAAGCGGCGGCCGAGATCAGCCCCAGCATTTT	CASSGSGGRDQPQHF	-	-	TRBV9	TRBJ1-5
TGTGCCAGCAGCTTGCAGGTGGCGGGAGGCTTCAATGAGCAGTTCTTC	CASSLQVAGGFNEQFF	TRBD2	-	TRBV7-6	TRBJ2-1
TGCGCCAGCAGTAAAGGGGGAGGGGGCAAAAAGAACACTGAAGCTTTCTTT	CASSKGGGGKKNTEAFF	TRBD1	-	TRBV10-1	TRBJ1-1
TGTGCCAGCAGCAAAGCGCGCCAGGGGCTGAACACTGAAGCTTTCTTT	CASSKARQGLNTEAFF	-	-	TRBV21-1	TRBJ1-1
TGTGCCTGGAGTGTATTGCGATACAACCAAGAGACCCAGTACTTC	CAWSVLRYNQETQYF	-	-	TRBV30	TRBJ2-5
TGTGCCAGCAGCGCAGGACAGGGACAGACCTACGAGCAGTACTTC	CASSAGQGQTYEQYF	TRBD1	-	TRBV9	TRBJ2-7
TGTGCCAGCAGCTTCTGGACAGGGGTAACAGATACGCAGTATTTT	CASSFWTGVTDTQYF	TRBD1	-	TRBV27	TRBJ2-3
TGTGCCAGCAGTATACGCGGACCGAACACTGAAGCTTTCTTT	CASSIRGPNTEAFF	-	-	TRBV6-5	TRBJ1-1
TGCGCCAGCGCCACAGCGGGACAGACGACCGAGCAGTACTTC	CASATAGQTTEQYF	-	-	TRBV5-1	TRBJ2-7
TGTGCCAGCAGCTTAGGATACGAGCAGTACTTC	CASSLGYEQYF	-	-	TRBV13	TRBJ2-7
TGTGCCAGCAGTGAATGGGCGGGGGGGAGGTACGAGCAGTACTTC	CASSEWAGGRYEQYF	TRBD2	-	TRBV25-1	TRBJ2-7
TGCGCCAGCAGCTTAACTAGCGGGGGCTACGAGCAGTACTTC	CASSLTSGGYEQYF	TRBD2	-	TRBV5-1	TRBJ2-7
TGTGCCAGCAGCCCCGACAGGGATTATGGCTACACCTTC	CASSPDRDYGYTF	TRBD1	-	TRBV5-5	TRBJ1-2
TGCGCCAGCAGCACACCGGGACACTTGTACGAGCAGTACTTC	CASSTPGHLYEQYF	-	-	TRBV4-1	TRBJ2-7